This passage covers 9 T cell receptor beta chains from one sample sequenced in a study of blood T cell repertoires in COVID-19. TCRdb's copy holds only in-frame clones and misses some; the assay was immunoSEQ multiplex PCR. The sample lists roughly 80,000 clones, roughly 80% occurring once. The sample was peripheral blood. These TCRs come from a human donor in a cohort sampled during active COVID-19.

This chain joins TRBV23-1 and TRBJ2-3; 9 bases align to TRBD1. TRBV23-1 is placed among ORFs of uncertain function. The CDR3 spans 17 residues. Trimming took 0 bases from V and 1 from J; bases not matched to a gene: 5. CDR3 DNA sequence: TGCGCCAGCAGTCAATCGACAGGGGGAGAGGGCACAGATACGCAGTATTTT. It translates to CASSQSTGGEGTDTQYF.

V and J are TRBV5-6 and TRBJ1-2, with a possible D match to TRBD1 (6 bases). V was trimmed by 7 bases and J by 0 bases, leaving 7 bases between them. Germline loops: CDR1 SGHDT, CDR2 YYEEEE. This CDR3 is built from 12 residues. CDR3 in DNA: TGTGCCAGCCACAGGGCTAACTATGGCTACACCTTC. Translating it yields CASHRANYGYTF.

This clone was detected once. This chain joins TRBV15 and TRBJ1-5, with D uncertain. Germline loops: CDR1 LNHNV, CDR2 YYDKDF (reference sequence). Trimming removed 6 bases from V and 0 bases from J, with 9 bases in between. This CDR3 region has 14 residues. CDR3 in DNA: TGTGCCACCAGGGACTCTTATAGCAATCAGCCCCAGCATTTT. Protein product: CATRDSYSNQPQHF.

V is TRBV2 and J is TRBJ2-3; D is perhaps TRBD1 (6 bases). Germline V gene sequence: CDR1 SNHLY, CDR2 FYNNEI. The V and J ends lost 2 bases and 6 bases respectively, with 15 bases between them. The CDR3 has 15 residues. The CDR3 here is CASSEIGQSWDTQYF. The DNA of the CDR3 is TGTGCCAGCAGTGAAATAGGACAGTCGTGGGATACGCAGTATTTT.

CDR3 coding DNA: TGTGCCAGCAGCTTACGGCAGGGGATGAACACTGAAGCTTTCTTT. Its protein product is CASSLRQGMNTEAFF. The chain uses TRBV13 and TRBJ1-1, with D possibly TRBD1 on 6 matching bases. Germline CDR1 reads PRHDT; CDR2 reads FYEKMQ (reference sequence). This CDR3 is 15 amino acids long. V lost 2 bases, J lost 0 bases, and 10 bases lay in between.

V is TRBV5-1 and J is TRBJ2-1, with 11 bases lining up with TRBD1. CDR1 and CDR2 from the germline V gene are SGHRS and YFSETQ. This CDR3 has 15 residues. After removal of 4 bases from V and 9 bases from J, the junction contained 9 bases not matched to a gene. The CDR3 DNA follows: TGCGCCAGCAGCCCCGGGACAGGGGGACTGGCTGAGCAGTTCTTC. This encodes CASSPGTGGLAEQFF. The full variable domain, completed using reference TRBV5-1 and TRBJ2-1, is KAGVTQTPRYLIKTRGQQVTLSCSPISGHRSVSWYQQTPGQGLQFLFEYFSETQRNKGNFPGRFSGRQFSNSRSEMNVSTLELGDSALYLCASSPGTGGLAEQFFGPGTRLTVL.

In DNA, the CDR3 is TGCGCCAGCAGCGGAACCGGGACAGAGAACAATGAGCAGTTCTTC. Amino acids: CASSGTGTENNEQFF. The chain combines TRBV5-1 with TRBJ2-1; 7 positions agree with TRBD1. Germline assignment: CDR1 SGHRS and CDR2 YFSETQ. The CDR3 sequence is 15 residues long. V was pared by 4 bases and J by 5 bases, with 9 bases of the junction left unmatched.

This clone was recorded a few times. CDR3 sequence: CASSPDRYGYTF. The CDR3 coding sequence is TGTGCCAGCAGCCCGGACAGGTACGGCTACACCTTC. V is TRBV28 and J is TRBJ1-2; the match to TRBD1 covers 7 bases. Germline CDR1 and CDR2: MDHEN and SYDVKM. V was pared by 6 bases and J by 8 bases, with 6 bases of the junction left unmatched. There are 12 residues in the CDR3.

The CDR3 here is CASSLESSGNEQFF. CDR3 sequence (DNA): TGCGCCAGCAGCTTGGAGTCTAGCGGAAATGAGCAGTTCTTC. This chain joins TRBV5-1 and TRBJ2-1; 7 nucleotides agree with TRBD2. After removal of 0 bases from V and 7 bases from J, the junction contained 4 bases not matched to a gene. The CDR3 sequence is 14 residues long. Per germline, CDR1 SGHRS and CDR2 YFSETQ.